This entry lists 23 T cell receptor beta chains sequenced from one sample in a study of blood T cell repertoires in COVID-19. Using immunoSEQ multiplex PCR, the repertoire was profiled, and TCRdb retains in-frame clones only, with some absent. The sample contains 330,000 or so clones, around nine tenths of which appear only once. The sample taken for sequencing was PBMCs or T cells enriched from blood (not recorded which). The receptors were sampled from a woman in her twenties or thirties who had been exposed to COVID-19.

The V and J genes are TRBV18 and TRBJ1-4, with D unclear. Trimming left V 4 bases short and J 11 bases short, with 14 bases between. The CDR3 sequence is 13 residues long. CDR1 KGHSH and CDR2 LQKENI come from the germline V gene. The CDR3 here is CASSQGGSFKLFF. In DNA form, the CDR3 reads TGTGCCAGCTCACAGGGAGGGTCCTTCAAACTGTTTTTT.

This clone was observed a few times. This chain joins TRBV4-1 and TRBJ2-5; 9 bases line up with TRBD2. The V segment lost 0 bases and the J segment 4 bases; nucleotides outside the gene matches: 9. This CDR3 region has 17 residues. In germline, CDR1 is MGHRA, CDR2 YSYEKL. CDR3 in amino acids: CASSQDNWLAGRETQYF. The CDR3 DNA follows: TGCGCCAGCAGCCAAGATAACTGGCTAGCGGGAAGAGAGACCCAGTACTTC.

The chain's CDR3 is CASSPETAYNEQFF. CDR3 sequence (DNA): TGTGCCAGCAGCCCGGAGACAGCTTACAATGAGCAGTTCTTC. J is TRBJ2-1 and V is TRBV5-4; the D gene is possibly TRBD1 (5 bases). The germline gives CDR1 SGHNT, CDR2 YYREEE (reference sequence). V was cut by 4 bases and J by 4 bases, with 12 bases left in between. CDR3 length equals 14 residues.

The CDR3 loop is CAISTLGQGTMNTEAFF. The DNA for the CDR3 is TGTGCCATCAGTACCTTGGGACAGGGGACAATGAACACTGAAGCTTTCTTT. The V call is TRBV10-3, the J call TRBJ1-1, with 10 bases matching TRBD1. Trimming took 5 bases from V and 0 from J; bases not matched to a gene: 9. CDR3 length: 17 residues. Germline assignment: CDR1 ENHRY and CDR2 SYGVKD.

V is TRBV2 and J is TRBJ1-1; no definite D call. CDR3 size: 12 residues. Looked up from germline, CDR1 is SNHLY and CDR2 is FYNNEI. V dropped 4 bases and J dropped 6 bases, with 9 bases sitting between them. CDR3 nucleotide sequence: TGTGCCAGCAGTGTTCAATACTCTGAAGCTTTCTTT. Protein sequence: CASSVQYSEAFF.

The rearrangement uses TRBV5-1 and TRBJ2-3; 12 positions match TRBD2. This CDR3 region has 18 residues. V gave up 4 bases and J gave up 3 bases; unmatched junction bases: 12. The germline V gene has CDR1 SGHRS and CDR2 YFSETQ. The CDR3 sequence is CASSPLAGGIRITDTQYF. In DNA form, the CDR3 reads TGCGCCAGCAGCCCCCTAGCGGGAGGGATTCGGATAACAGATACGCAGTATTTT.

The chain has TRBV28 and TRBJ1-1; the match to TRBD1 covers 12 bases. The CDR3 is 14 amino acids. J gave up 11 bases and V 1 base, and 5 bases lay outside the gene matches. CDR1 and CDR2 from the germline V gene are MDHEN and SYDVKM. CDR3 DNA: TGTGCCAGCAGTTTATCCGGGACAGGGGGCCGGGCTTTCTTT. Translation: CASSLSGTGGRAFF.

J is TRBJ1-1 and V is TRBV30, with 9 bases matching TRBD1. J lost 0 bases, V lost 4 bases, and 3 bases had no gene match. The germline V gene encodes CDR1 GTSNPN and CDR2 SVGIG (reference sequence). This CDR3 has 14 residues. CDR3: CAWIGQGMNTEAFF. CDR3 coding DNA: TGTGCCTGGATTGGACAGGGGATGAACACTGAAGCTTTCTTT.

This chain connects TRBV5-1 to TRBJ1-4; D gene unclear. CDR1 is SGHRS, CDR2 YFSETQ, per germline. The V end lost 2 bases, the J end lost 7 bases, and 12 bases lay between the germline ends. This CDR3 contains 14 residues. CDR3 coding DNA: TGCGCCAGCAGCTTTGACCCGGGAGCTGAAAAACTGTTTTTT. This gives the protein CASSFDPGAEKLFF.

The chain carries TRBV5-4 and TRBJ1-5; 9 bases line up with TRBD1. The trim removed 2 bases at V and 6 bases at J, leaving 3 bases unmatched. Per the germline V gene, CDR1 is SGHNT and CDR2 is YYREEE (reference sequence). The length of the CDR3 is 14 residues. In DNA form, the CDR3 reads TGTGCCAGCAGCTTACAGGGGGCAGGTCAGCCCCAGCATTTT. Amino acids: CASSLQGAGQPQHF.

J is TRBJ2-7 and V is TRBV30; D is undetermined. CDR1 and CDR2 (germline): GTSNPN, SVGIG (reference sequence). This CDR3 has 13 amino acids. V was shortened by 5 bases and J by 1 base, with 12 bases between the two germline ends. CDR3 bases: TGTGCCTGGGGACGTTGGGCTTCCTACGAGCAGTACTTC. Translated: CAWGRWASYEQYF.

This clone appeared a few times. This chain connects TRBV7-3 to TRBJ2-2; TRBD2 is a possible D gene (5 bases). Deletions cut 1 base from V and 3 bases from J, with 12 bases between. The CDR3 runs 16 residues. In germline, CDR1 is SGHTA, CDR2 FQGTGA. The CDR3 DNA follows: TGTGCCAGCAGCTTAAGAAGCGGCAGAGACACCGGGGAGCTGTTTTTT. Protein sequence: CASSLRSGRDTGELFF.

This chain connects TRBV3-1 (or the pseudogene TRBV3-2) to TRBJ2-1; 13 bases line up with TRBD2. With 4 bases clipped from V and 3 bases from J, the junction kept 3 bases outside the gene matches. The length of the CDR3 is 16 residues. Germline loops: CDR1 LGHDT, CDR2 YNNKEL (reference sequence). CDR3 DNA: TGTGCCAGCAGCCCAAGGACTAGCGGGGGCTACAATGAGCAGTTCTTC. It specifies CASSPRTSGGYNEQFF.

The V and J genes are TRBV7-9 and TRBJ1-6, with 7 bases that match TRBD1. The V gene end was trimmed by 5 bases and the J gene end by 0 bases; junction bases not matched to a gene: 7. The CDR3 length is 17 residues. Looked up from germline, CDR1 is SEHNR and CDR2 is FQNEAQ (reference sequence). The CDR3 spells CASSRVTGVSYNSPLHF. In DNA, the CDR3 is TGTGCCAGCAGCCGAGTAACAGGGGTCTCCTATAATTCACCCCTCCACTTT. The whole variable domain, filled in from reference TRBV7-9 and TRBJ1-6, reads DTGVSQNPRHKITKRGQNVTFRCDPISEHNRLYWYRQTLGQGPEFLTYFQNEAQLEKSRLLSDRFSAERPKGSFSTLEIQRTEQGDSAMYLCASSRVTGVSYNSPLHFGNGTRLTVT.

The chain links TRBV29-1 to TRBJ2-7; TRBD2 matches 12 bases. Trimming cost V 6 bases and J 1 base; bases outside gene matches: 4. The length of the CDR3 is 14 residues. Germline V gene lookup returns CDR1 SQVTM and CDR2 ANQGSEA. The CDR3 DNA follows: TGCAGCGTCGACGGACTAGCGGGGTCCTACGAGCAGTACTTC. This codes for CSVDGLAGSYEQYF.

The V gene is TRBV18, the J gene TRBJ1-1; 8 nucleotides align to TRBD1. Losses at the gene ends were 8 bases for V and 3 bases for J; bases not matched to a gene: 5. The CDR3 extends over 13 amino acids. Germline values: CDR1 KGHSH, CDR2 LQKENI. CDR3 loop: CASAGGADTEAFF. The CDR3 DNA is TGTGCCAGCGCAGGGGGCGCCGACACTGAAGCTTTCTTT. Combining the CDR3 with reference TRBV18 and TRBJ1-1 gives the whole variable domain NAGVMQNPRHLVRRRGQEARLRCSPMKGHSHVYWYRQLPEEGLKFMVYLQKENIIDESGMPKERFSAEFPKEGPSILRIQQVVRGDSAAYFCASAGGADTEAFFGQGTRLTVV.

The chain links TRBV27 to TRBJ2-2; D may be TRBD1 (6 bases). The CDR3 consists of 14 residues. CDR1 and CDR2 (germline): MNHEY, SMNVEV (reference sequence). Trimming left V 8 bases short and J 6 bases short, with 16 bases between. The CDR3 loop reads CASPTDSCAGELFF. The CDR3 DNA is TGTGCCAGCCCTACGGACAGTTGCGCCGGGGAGCTGTTTTTT.

The V call is TRBV6-5, the J call TRBJ1-1; TRBD1 aligns across 7 bases. Trimming took 8 bases from V and 2 from J; bases not matched to a gene: 5. CDR1 and CDR2 (germline): MNHEY, SVGAGI. This CDR3 spans 13 amino acids. CDR3 residues: CASFTGENTEAFF. The CDR3 nucleotides read TGTGCCAGCTTCACAGGGGAAAACACTGAAGCTTTCTTT.

This chain connects TRBV4-2 to TRBJ2-3, with D tentatively TRBD1 (5 bases). With 2 bases removed from V and 2 bases from J, the gap between germline ends came to 11 bases. The CDR3 is made up of 15 amino acids. Germline CDR1 and CDR2: LGHNA and YNFKEQ. The DNA of the CDR3 is TGTGCCAGCAGCCAAAGAAGGGGCACCACAGATACGCAGTATTTT. Translating it yields CASSQRRGTTDTQYF.

This sequence joins TRBV18 and TRBJ2-2; D possibly corresponds to TRBD2 (6 bases). Looked up from germline, CDR1 is KGHSH and CDR2 is LQKENI. The CDR3 contains 16 residues. V was trimmed by 6 bases and J by 1 base, leaving 15 bases between them. CDR3 sequence (DNA): TGTGCCAGCTCCCAACCGGGACTTAGGAACACCGGGGAGCTGTTTTTT. Amino acids: CASSQPGLRNTGELFF.

This clone was recorded only once. The CDR3 here is CASSSTGNYGYTF. CDR3 bases: TGTGCCAGCAGCTCGACAGGAAACTATGGCTACACCTTC. The chain employs TRBV3-1 (or the pseudogene TRBV3-2) and TRBJ1-2, with a possible D match to TRBD1 (6 bases). Germline V gives CDR1 LGHDT, CDR2 YNNKEL (reference sequence). CDR3 size: 13 residues. Trimming pared 5 bases from V and 2 bases from J, leaving 9 bases between.

The V call is TRBV25-1, the J call TRBJ2-2; 12 positions agree with TRBD1. J was trimmed by 7 bases and V by 0 bases; bases with no gene match: 9. CDR3 length equals 18 residues. From germline, CDR1 is MGHDK and CDR2 SYGVNS. Here the CDR3 DNA reads TGTGCCAGCAGTGAATATAGTCGGGACAGGGGGCAGAGCGGGGAGCTGTTTTTT. This encodes CASSEYSRDRGQSGELFF.

The J gene is TRBJ1-5, the V gene TRBV28; TRBD1 might be the D (6 bases). The CDR3 consists of 15 residues. In germline, CDR1 is MDHEN, CDR2 SYDVKM. V was clipped by 7 bases and J by 5 bases, with 18 bases between them. Written as DNA, the CDR3 is TGTGCCAGCACCCCTCCGGGACACGATGATCAGCCCCAGCATTTT. Amino acids: CASTPPGHDDQPQHF.